This T cell receptor beta chain derives from a study of Graves' ophthalmopathy and Graves' hyperthyroidism. Study results and limitations: The model predicted ophthalmopathy progression with about 70% sensitivity and approximately 72% specificity.

About this clonotype: The antigen remains unidentified.

PBMCs were density-gradient isolated from roughly 10 ml fresh blood. The CDR3 length is 13 residues. In germline, CDR1 is LNHDA, CDR2 SQIVND (reference sequence). Unmatched junction bases numbered 4, after V lost 6 bases and J lost 4 bases. The authors amplified TCR beta CDR3 regions, and they did so from RNA transcripts for repertoire sequencing. RT-PCR was first run with HTBI primers, then multiplex PCR in a second round. TCRdb reprocessed the multiplex PCR reads via MiXCR and lists one record per CDR3 protein. The sample carries hundreds of thousands of distinct CDR3 sequences, 45% recorded once. The origin of this receptor is an adult man with Graves' ophthalmopathy. The sample taken for sequencing was peripheral blood. The chain carries TRBV19 and TRBJ2-5; 8 nucleotides align to TRBD1. CDR3 in amino acids: CASRDRERETQYF. CDR3 DNA sequence: TGTGCCAGTAGGGACAGGGAAAGAGAGACCCAGTACTTC.